These 18 T cell receptor beta chains were sequenced from one sample in a study of type 1 and type 2 diabetes patients. The PCR template was genomic DNA. The TCR beta CDR3 region was amplified using 30 forward and 13 reverse primers. One entry per CDR3 protein, called by TCRdb with MiXCR from the multiplex PCR reads. The sample carries around 300,000 distinct CDR3 sequences, around 47% recorded once. Sequencing was carried out using peripheral blood mononuclear cells (PBMCs). All receptors come from a man aged 18 to 30 with type 2 diabetes.

Details on this clonotype: This is likely a read error, given that the CDR3 carries no conserved phenylalanine or tryptophan at its end. The chain joins TRBV20-1 to TRBJ1-2; D perhaps matches TRBD1 (5 bases). The V end lost 5 bases, the J end lost 0 bases, and 19 bases lay between the germline ends. CDR3 size: 16 residues. The V gene's germline CDR1 is DFQATT and CDR2 SNEGSKA (reference sequence). DNA for the CDR3: TGCAGTGCTTTTCCTCCCTGGGGGTTGGCTAACTATGGCTACACCTCC. Protein: CSAFPPWGLANYGYTS.

This clonotype was observed a handful of times. The V gene is TRBV29-1, the J gene TRBJ2-5; D is perhaps TRBD1 or TRBD2 (5 bases each). Trimming removed 2 bases from V and 1 base from J, with 17 bases in between. Per germline, CDR1 SQVTM and CDR2 ANQGSEA. The CDR3 length is 16 residues. The CDR3 nucleotides read TGCAGCGTTGAAAGGAGAGGGTATGGGGGCCAAGAGACCCAGTACTTC. This translates into CSVERRGYGGQETQYF.

This clonotype was seen more than once but under ten times. The J gene is TRBJ2-5, the V gene TRBV4-2; D gene ambiguous. The CDR3 is 13 amino acids. V gave up 1 base and J gave up 1 base, with 4 bases separating them. Germline CDR1 reads LGHNA; CDR2 reads YNFKEQ. CDR3 residues: CASSQGSQETQYF. The CDR3 DNA is TGTGCCAGCAGCCAAGGAAGCCAAGAGACCCAGTACTTC.

This clonotype has a count of ten or more. J is TRBJ1-6 and V is TRBV2; 10 bases align to TRBD1. Germline assignment: CDR1 SNHLY and CDR2 FYNNEI. J gave up 7 bases and V 4 bases, and 1 base lay outside the gene matches. The CDR3 length is 14 residues. The CDR3 protein is CASSGDRGNSPLHF. In nucleotides, the CDR3 is TGTGCCAGCAGTGGGGACAGGGGAAATTCACCCCTCCACTTT.

This clonotype has ten or more counts. The chain combines TRBV20-1 with TRBJ2-7; D is unclear. The CDR3 has 13 residues. The V gene lost 5 bases and the J gene lost 0 bases, with 11 bases spanning the gap. Germline assignment: CDR1 DFQATT and CDR2 SNEGSKA (reference sequence). The CDR3 sequence is CSAAPWSSYEQYF. CDR3 DNA: TGCAGTGCTGCTCCATGGTCCTCCTACGAGCAGTACTTC.

The V and J genes are TRBV19 and TRBJ2-1, with a weak D call TRBD1 (6 bases). Per the germline V gene, CDR1 is LNHDA and CDR2 is SQIVND (reference sequence). Trimming left V 9 bases short and J 5 bases short, with 14 bases between. The CDR3 has 13 residues. CDR3 sequence: CASRDIHHNEQFF. The CDR3 DNA is TGTGCCAGCCGGGACATCCATCACAATGAGCAGTTCTTC.

This clonotype was detected only a few times. This rearrangement joins TRBV30 to TRBJ1-6; TRBD1 matches at 7 bases. Germline lookup yields CDR1 GTSNPN and CDR2 SVGIG (reference sequence). CDR3 length equals 13 residues. The CDR3 DNA reads as TGTGCACGTTCCGGGACAGATAATTCACCCCTCCACTTT. Translation: CARSGTDNSPLHF.

This clonotype turned up a few times. The chain recombines TRBV29-1 with TRBJ2-7, with D possibly being TRBD1 (6 bases). V lost 5 bases, J lost 2 bases, and 13 bases lay in between. The CDR3 sequence is 13 residues long. Germline V lookup: CDR1 SQVTM, CDR2 ANQGSEA. The CDR3 DNA sequence: TGCAGCGTTAGGACAGTCGATGCCTACGAGCAGTACTTC. It specifies CSVRTVDAYEQYF.

The chain joins TRBV25-1 to TRBJ1-1; the match to TRBD1 covers 10 bases. After removal of 4 bases from V and 0 bases from J, the junction contained 11 bases not matched to a gene. Per germline, CDR1 MGHDK and CDR2 SYGVNS. The CDR3 has 18 residues. CDR3 region: CASSAPTGTGALNTEAFF. In DNA, the CDR3 is TGTGCCAGCAGTGCGCCCACCGGGACAGGGGCCTTGAACACTGAAGCTTTCTTT.

A note on this clonotype: With a much larger clone just one base away, this may be a read error. The chain joins TRBV19 to TRBJ1-1, with a weak D call TRBD1 (6 bases). Germline V CDR1 and CDR2: LNHDA, SQIVND (reference sequence). The CDR3 consists of 15 residues. In DNA, the CDR3 is TGTGCCAGTAGTATGACAGGCGTCATGAACACTAAAGCTTTCTTT. Protein sequence: CASSMTGVMNTKAFF.

The V gene is TRBV6-1, the J gene TRBJ2-7; TRBD1 might be the D (5 bases). Germline loops: CDR1 MNHNS, CDR2 SASEGT. V lost 6 bases, J lost 0 bases, and 15 bases lay in between. The CDR3 has 15 residues. CDR3: CASSLGTGVSYEQYF. DNA of the CDR3: TGTGCCAGCAGCCTGGGTACAGGCGTCTCCTACGAGCAGTACTTC.

This clonotype was seen more than once but under ten times. V is TRBV20-1 and J is TRBJ2-3; TRBD2 agrees at 11 bases. V shed 5 bases, J shed 8 bases, and the junction held 3 bases outside the gene matches. The CDR3 is made up of 12 amino acids. The germline gives CDR1 DFQATT, CDR2 SNEGSKA (reference sequence). As DNA, the CDR3 is TGCAGTGCTGTGGGACTAGCGGTTACGCAGTATTTT. It translates to CSAVGLAVTQYF.

As for this clonotype: At one end, the junction sequence differs from germline, possibly due to a read error. The rearrangement uses TRBV6-6 and TRBJ2-7, with 11 bases aligning to TRBD2. Germline V gene sequence: CDR1 MNHNY, CDR2 SVGAGI (reference sequence). The CDR3 is 16 residues long. CDR3 amino acids: CASSLAGTSGGYERYF. As DNA, the CDR3 is TGTGCCAGCAGTTTGGCCGGGACTAGCGGCGGTTACGAGCGGTACTTC.

J is TRBJ2-5 and V is TRBV9; TRBD1 matches 7 bases. This CDR3 comprises 14 residues. Trimming cost V 5 bases and J 5 bases; bases outside gene matches: 9. Germline V CDR1 and CDR2: SGDLS, YYNGEE. CDR3 protein: CASSSQGLTETQYF. Here the CDR3 DNA reads TGTGCCAGCAGTTCACAGGGGCTCACGGAGACCCAGTACTTC.

A word on this clonotype: At one end the junction does not follow the germline gene, possibly because of a read error. The chain employs TRBV5-6 and TRBJ1-6; D may be TRBD1 (5 bases). This CDR3 has 13 amino acids. CDR1 SGHDT and CDR2 YYEEEE come from the germline V gene. DNA for the CDR3: TGTGCCAGCAGCTCAGGGCTCGGTTCACCCCTCCGCTTT. This codes for CASSSGLGSPLRF.

This clonotype was observed a few times. This rearrangement joins TRBV7-8 to TRBJ1-6, with D possibly TRBD1 on 5 matching bases. The CDR3 has 16 amino acids. V lost 2 bases to trimming and J lost 7 bases, with 15 bases between them. Germline assignment: CDR1 SGHVS and CDR2 FQNEAQ. CDR3 amino acids: CASSLWAGSVNSPLHF. The CDR3 region has the DNA TGTGCCAGCAGCTTATGGGCAGGGTCGGTAAATTCACCCCTCCACTTT.

This clonotype was seen just once. One end of the junction varies from germline; a read error may be responsible. The V gene is TRBV25-1, the J gene TRBJ2-2, with D perhaps TRBD1 or TRBD2 (7 bases each). The CDR3 loop spans 17 amino acids. Germline V lookup: CDR1 MGHDK, CDR2 SYGVNS. As DNA, the CDR3 is TGTGCCAGCAGAGAATTGGGGGGAGGGGGCTACACCGGGGAGCTGTTTTTT. Encoded protein: CASRELGGGGYTGELFF.

In this sample, this clonotype turned up a few times. The chain employs TRBV7-8 and TRBJ2-4; a weak D match, TRBD1 (6 bases). Trimming cost V 1 base and J 5 bases, with 9 bases left between them. There are 14 residues in the CDR3. Germline CDR1 SGHVS, CDR2 FQNEAQ. The CDR3 sequence: CASSLVGGENIQYF. CDR3 coding DNA: TGTGCCAGCAGCTTAGTAGGGGGTGAAAACATTCAGTACTTC.